This T cell receptor beta chain was recorded in a study of cytomegalovirus exposure and HLA in healthy donors. Donors sampled were nominally healthy, though unrecorded immune exposures were likely. PCR primers comprised 60 Vbeta and 13 Jbeta primers. This table comes from immunoSEQ multiplex PCR, and its TCRdb copy is limited to in-frame clones, with some not included. This sample yields approximately 140,000 clones, of which 63% are seen a single time; approximately 7% belongs to the top ten. The germline V gene has CDR1 LNHDA and CDR2 SQIVND (reference sequence). The CDR3 extends over 13 amino acids. About this clone itself: One junction end does not reproduce the germline sequence, and a read error may be involved.

The chain employs TRBV19 and TRBJ2-2; TRBD2 might be the D (7 bases). This receptor was obtained from a woman aged 60-75 years in good health and CMV-seropositive. Material for sequencing was PBMCs. CDR3 DNA sequence: TGTGCCAGTAGTATTACGGGGGGCGGGGTGCTGTTTTTT. Its translation is CASSITGGGVLFF.